These 14 T cell receptor beta chains were sequenced from one sample in a study of tumor and adjacent non-tumor tissue in lung cancer. The library came from three nested PCR rounds adapted from ARM-PCR protocols. TCRdb re-derived calls from the multiplex PCR reads in MiXCR, one entry per CDR3 protein. The sample includes 65,000 to 90,000 distinct CDR3 sequences, about two thirds of them seen just once. The template was RNA from unsorted bulk tissue. Sequencing used lung tumor tissue. The receptor set was obtained from a woman aged 70-85 years with non-small cell lung cancer.

Comment on this clonotype: Sequence at one end of the junction differs from germline and may be a read error. This chain links TRBV6-1 with TRBJ2-7, with 7 bases lining up with TRBD2. Germline V CDR1 and CDR2: MNHNS, SASEGT. The CDR3 extends over 13 amino acids. The DNA for the CDR3 is TGTGCCAGCGCGCGGGAGCAGATCTACGGGCAGTACTTC. It encodes CASAREQIYGQYF.

The chain uses TRBV7-2 and TRBJ2-1, with a weak D call TRBD2 (6 bases). The CDR3 spans 13 residues. In germline, CDR1 is SGHTA, CDR2 FQGNSA. V shed 5 bases and J shed 5 bases, with 10 bases lying between them. Here the CDR3 reads CTSSRGLHNEQFF. The CDR3 DNA reads as TGTACCAGCAGCCGGGGACTCCACAATGAGCAGTTCTTC. Drawing the rest from reference TRBV7-2 and TRBJ2-1, the complete variable domain is GAGVSQSPSNKVTEKGKDVELRCDPISGHTALYWYRQSLGQGLEFLIYFQGNSAPDKSGLPSDRFSAERTGGSVSTLTIQRTQQEDSAVYLCTSSRGLHNEQFFGPGTRLTVL.

This clonotype was counted between two and nine times. A read error may explain this, as a much larger clone is one base away. This chain links TRBV13 with TRBJ2-7; 13 nucleotides agree with TRBD2. The CDR3 sequence is 16 residues long. Germline CDR1 PRHDT, CDR2 FYEKMQ (reference sequence). V was pared by 3 bases and J by 3 bases, with 5 bases of the junction left unmatched. CDR3 in amino acids: CASSFGTSGDFYEQYF. The DNA of the CDR3 is TGTGCCAGCAGCTTCGGGACTAGCGGGGACTTCTACGAGCAGTACTTC.

In DNA form, the CDR3 reads TGTGCCAGCAGTTCGATCAGGGGGCCCAAGTACGAGCAGTACTTC. This sequence encodes CASSSIRGPKYEQYF. The J gene is TRBJ2-7, the V gene TRBV12-3 or TRBV12-4; 8 bases line up with TRBD1. The CDR3 consists of 15 residues. Trimming cost V 4 bases and J 4 bases; bases outside gene matches: 9.

With regard to this clonotype: One end of the junction is discordant with germline, which a read error may explain. V gene TRBV11-2 combines with J gene TRBJ2-1; D is unclear. This CDR3 spans 15 amino acids. The V gene's germline CDR1 is SGHAT and CDR2 FQNNGV. The CDR3 region has the DNA TGCGCCAGCAGCTTAGAACACCTCTCCTACAATGAGCAGTTATTC. Its translation: CASSLEHLSYNEQLF.

This chain links TRBV20-1 with TRBJ2-3, with D hard to call. Germline V lookup: CDR1 DFQATT, CDR2 SNEGSKA (reference sequence). Trimming pared 7 bases from V and 2 bases from J, leaving 16 bases between. The CDR3 has 14 amino acids. The CDR3 spells CSGGGRTFTDTQYF. DNA of the CDR3: TGCAGTGGTGGTGGACGGACCTTCACAGATACGCAGTATTTT.

A remark on this clonotype: A junction boundary mismatches the germline segment, possibly from a read error. The gene calls are TRBV29-1 and TRBJ2-1; unclear D gene. Germline-derived CDR1 and CDR2 are SQVTM and ANQGSEA. The CDR3 covers 15 residues. The CDR3 sequence: CSVRQLESSYNEQFF. Written as DNA, the CDR3 is TGCAGCGTTCGACAACTTGAAAGCTCCTACAATGAGCAGTTCTTT.

As to this clonotype: A read error may explain this, as a much larger clone is one base away. This CDR3 is missing its conserved last phenylalanine or tryptophan, likely due to a read error. The chain joins TRBV10-3 to TRBJ1-2; D gene ambiguous. The CDR3 sequence is 14 residues long. Germline lookup yields CDR1 ENHRY and CDR2 SYGVKD. Trimming pared 10 bases from V and 5 bases from J, leaving 20 bases between. CDR3 nucleotides: TGTGCCACAAACAGCCCCCTGGGTGAATATGGCTACACCTCC. It yields the protein CATNSPLGEYGYTS.

This clonotype was detected only a few times. As the CDR3 is not closed by the conserved phenylalanine or tryptophan, this likely results from a read error. Because the CDR3's place on the DNA is in doubt, the DNA is left out and the CDR3 is given as listed by TCRdb. The rearrangement uses TRBV5-1 and TRBJ1-3; the listed D gene, TRBD1, was not tested against the DNA. Per germline, CDR1 SGHRS and CDR2 YFSETQ. The CDR3 is 16 amino acids in total, end residues counted. The CDR3: CASSLAGQGIGNTVYL.

As concerns this clonotype: The junction does not match germline at one end; this may be a read error. V is TRBV11-3 and J is TRBJ2-1; D is perhaps TRBD2 (5 bases). This CDR3 is 15 amino acids long. Germline V gene sequence: CDR1 SGHNT, CDR2 YENEEA. The CDR3 spells CASSLATGSYNERFF. CDR3 nucleotides: TGTGCCAGCAGCTTAGCTACTGGGAGCTACAATGAGCGGTTCTTC.

V and J are TRBV4-2 and TRBJ2-2, with TRBD2 matching 16 bases. The CDR3 has 20 residues. The V segment lost 1 base and the J segment 2 bases; nucleotides outside the gene matches: 7. Germline V gene sequence: CDR1 LGHNA, CDR2 YNFKEQ. CDR3 nucleotides: TGTGCCAGCAGCCAAGGTCCCGGGACTAGCGGGAGGGCCAACACCGGGGAGCTGTTTTTT. Its translation is CASSQGPGTSGRANTGELFF.

A few counts support this clonotype. The chain couples TRBV5-1 to TRBJ2-3, with D possibly TRBD2 on 5 matching bases. The CDR3 loop spans 15 amino acids. Deletions cut 2 bases from V and 4 bases from J, with 14 bases between. CDR1 SGHRS and CDR2 YFSETQ come from the germline V gene. The CDR3 DNA sequence: TGCGCCAGCAGCTTCGTCCCTAGCCCCGCAGATACGCAGTATTTT. It encodes CASSFVPSPADTQYF.

The chain joins TRBV29-1 to TRBJ2-3, with no clear D. Per the germline V gene, CDR1 is SQVTM and CDR2 is ANQGSEA. The CDR3 length is 13 residues. V was cut by 3 bases and J by 3 bases, with 10 bases left in between. Written as DNA, the CDR3 is TGCAGCGTTGAGAGCTGTACTACAGATACGCAGTATTTT. Translated: CSVESCTTDTQYF.

A remark on this clonotype: At one end the junction does not follow the germline gene, possibly because of a read error. This chain connects TRBV29-1 to TRBJ1-1; D ambiguous. The length of the CDR3 is 14 residues. CDR1 is SQVTM, CDR2 ANQGSEA, per germline. Written as DNA, the CDR3 is TGCAGCATTGAAGGAGGAGTGGAGGGCATTGAGGCTTTCTTT. Translating gives CSIEGGVEGIEAFF.